The sequence of this TCR beta chain was determined in a study of shared clonotypes between healthy human individuals. Overall study findings and caveats: Clonotype sharing among donors was thought likely to change with sequencing depth.

The V segment lost 1 base and the J segment 1 base; nucleotides outside the gene matches: 4. The CDR3 loop spans 17 amino acids. The germline V gene has CDR1 LNHDA and CDR2 SQIVND (reference sequence). This clone was recorded only once. Its antigen is unidentified. Adult donors, all healthy and HIV-negative, had no recent acute infections or vaccinations. Splitting of each subset's genomic DNA was done evenly across several immunoSEQ plates. The protocol was immunoSEQ multiplex PCR, while the TCRdb copy is restricted to in-frame clones and leaves out a portion. Here the sample spans more than 2,000,000 clones, about 92% being singletons.

The chain joins TRBV19 to TRBJ2-7; the match to TRBD2 covers 13 bases. The sample taken for sequencing was naive CD4+ T cells sorted from blood. Subset given: CD45RA+ positively selected. This TCR was sampled from a man between 18 and 29 years old in good health. The CDR3 region has the DNA TGTGCCAGTAGTATAGGGACTAGCGGGGGAAAATCCTACGAGCAGTACTTC. It specifies CASSIGTSGGKSYEQYF.